A single sample is the source of the 26 T cell receptor beta chains below, sequenced in a study of T-cell reconstitution after alpha-beta-depleted transplantation in children. Unique molecular identifiers were used in preparing the TCRbeta library. TCRdb reprocessed the PCR reads via MiXCR and lists one record per CDR3 protein. The sample yields fewer than 25,000 distinct CDR3 sequences, around 9.9% seen once. Sample: PBMCs from the stem cell graft donor, taken from the stem cell graft. The receptors were gathered from a human donor who donated a stem cell graft to a child with chronic granulomatous disease.

The chain employs TRBV7-8 and TRBJ2-1; 13 bases map to TRBD2. Trimming took 2 bases from V and 5 from J; bases not matched to a gene: 6. The CDR3 runs 17 residues. CDR1 is SGHVS, CDR2 FQNEAQ, per germline. CDR3 region: CASSLRTSGGQDNEQFF. Written as DNA, the CDR3 is TGTGCCAGCAGCTTACGGACTAGCGGGGGCCAGGACAATGAGCAGTTCTTC.

This clonotype was counted many times. The V gene is TRBV20-1, the J gene TRBJ2-5; tentatively, D is TRBD1 (6 bases). V was shortened by 4 bases and J by 5 bases, with 17 bases between the two germline ends. Germline V CDR1 and CDR2: DFQATT, SNEGSKA (reference sequence). The CDR3 spans 14 residues. The CDR3 bases are TGCAGTGCTATTCTTCGCAGGGGCCAGGAGACCCAGTACTTC. Protein: CSAILRRGQETQYF.

This clonotype has at least ten counts. The genes are TRBV15 and TRBJ1-2; D gene ambiguous. V lost 0 bases and J lost 0, with 11 bases in between. This CDR3 is 16 amino acids long. Germline V lookup: CDR1 LNHNV, CDR2 YYDKDF (reference sequence). The CDR3 DNA sequence: TGTGCCACCAGCAGAGATCGAGGGTTAGCTAACTATGGCTACACCTTC. It yields the protein CATSRDRGLANYGYTF.

This clonotype has a count of ten or more. This chain links TRBV9 with TRBJ2-5; 8 positions match TRBD2. Germline V lookup: CDR1 SGDLS, CDR2 YYNGEE. Trimming at V came to 2 bases and at J to 2 bases, leaving 8 bases not matched to a gene. This CDR3 spans 16 amino acids. The CDR3 is CASSVGIAGGQETQYF. CDR3 bases: TGTGCCAGCAGCGTCGGTATTGCGGGGGGTCAAGAGACCCAGTACTTC.

In the case of this clonotype: One junction end disagrees with the germline gene, perhaps due to a read error. The chain joins TRBV18 to TRBJ1-1; a possible D gene is TRBD1 (5 bases). Germline CDR1 and CDR2: KGHSH and LQKENI. The CDR3 runs 15 residues. The CDR3 loop is CASSLKTAANTDAFF. CDR3 bases: TGTGCAAGCTCTCTGAAGACAGCAGCGAACACTGACGCTTTCTTT. The variable domain in full, completed from reference TRBV18 and TRBJ1-1, reads NAGVMQNPRHLVRRRGQEARLRCSPMKGHSHVYWYRQLPEEGLKFMVYLQKENIIDESGMPKERFSAEFPKEGPSILRIQQVVRGDSAAYFCASSLKTAANTDAFFGQGTRLTVV.

Ten or more counts support this clonotype. The chain carries TRBV7-2 and TRBJ1-5; TRBD1 matches 7 bases. The V segment lost 5 bases and the J segment 1 base; nucleotides outside the gene matches: 5. The CDR3 spans 15 residues. Germline CDR1 SGHTA, CDR2 FQGNSA. CDR3 in DNA: TGTGCCAGCAGCCCCCGACAGGGAAGCAATCAGCCCCAGCATTTT. It codes for CASSPRQGSNQPQHF.

This clonotype was picked up many times. The rearrangement links TRBV5-1 to TRBJ1-1; D might be TRBD1 (5 bases). Between the trimmed V and J ends, which lost 4 bases and 5 bases, there was a span of 18 bases. This CDR3 contains 15 residues. Looked up from germline, CDR1 is SGHRS and CDR2 is YFSETQ. The CDR3 DNA is TGCGCCAGCAGCCCCCCGAAGAAAGGGGTGACTGAAGCTTTCTTT. Translating it yields CASSPPKKGVTEAFF.

This clonotype was found many times. The chain combines TRBV27 with TRBJ2-7; 7 bases agree with TRBD1. Trimming cost V 6 bases and J 0 bases; bases outside gene matches: 5. The CDR3 is 14 amino acids. Per germline, CDR1 MNHEY and CDR2 SMNVEV (reference sequence). This CDR3 is CASSGQESSYEQYF. The CDR3 coding sequence is TGTGCCAGCAGCGGACAGGAGAGCTCCTACGAGCAGTACTTC.

This clonotype was detected ten times or more. J is TRBJ1-5 and V is TRBV7-9; unclear D gene. The CDR3 consists of 15 residues. V gave up 4 bases and J gave up 2 bases, with 12 bases separating them. Germline assignment: CDR1 SEHNR and CDR2 FQNEAQ (reference sequence). CDR3 sequence reads: CASSSAEIRNQPQHF. CDR3 in DNA: TGTGCCAGCAGCTCCGCGGAGATACGCAATCAGCCCCAGCATTTT.

This clonotype was counted many times. The chain has TRBV7-2 and TRBJ2-5, with D tentatively TRBD2 (6 bases). CDR3 length equals 14 residues. CDR1 is SGHTA and CDR2 is FQGNSA in the germline V gene. V lost 1 base, J lost 2 bases, and 8 bases lay in between. CDR3 DNA: TGTGCCAGCAGCTTAGACGGGGGACAAGAGACCCAGTACTTC. Protein sequence: CASSLDGGQETQYF.

This rearrangement joins TRBV11-2 to TRBJ1-2; D gene unclear. Germline V gene data show CDR1 as SGHAT and CDR2 as FQNNGV. V lost 5 bases, J lost 5 bases, and 12 bases lay in between. The length of the CDR3 is 13 residues. The CDR3 sequence: CASSDPNSYGYTF. As DNA, the CDR3 is TGTGCCAGCAGCGACCCCAACAGTTATGGCTACACCTTC.

This clonotype was observed many times. The J gene is TRBJ2-7, the V gene TRBV28; no firm D call. The V end lost 8 bases, the J end lost 0 bases, and 17 bases lay between the germline ends. From germline, CDR1 is MDHEN and CDR2 SYDVKM. The CDR3 is 15 amino acids. The CDR3 sequence: CASRDTGSGSYEQYF. CDR3 nucleotide sequence: TGTGCCAGCCGCGACACTGGGTCGGGCTCCTACGAGCAGTACTTC. Full variable domain (remainder filled in from reference TRBV28 and TRBJ2-7): DVKVTQSSRYLVKRTGEKVFLECVQDMDHENMFWYRQDPGLGLRLIYFSYDVKMKEKGDIPEGYSVSREKKERFSLILESASTNQTSMYLCASRDTGSGSYEQYFGPGTRLTVT.

At least ten counts were recorded for this clonotype. The chain recombines TRBV18 with TRBJ2-3, with D hard to call. The germline CDR1 and CDR2 sequences are KGHSH and LQKENI. CDR3 length: 13 amino acids. Trimming took off 6 bases at V and 4 bases at J, with 11 bases between the two ends. CDR3: CASSGWEADTQYF. The CDR3 DNA reads as TGTGCCAGCTCCGGGTGGGAAGCAGATACGCAGTATTTT.

This clonotype was seen repeatedly, ten times or more. The chain combines TRBV7-9 with TRBJ1-6, with unresolved D. Trimming shortened V by 1 base and J by 4 bases, and 8 bases separated the two germline ends. From germline, CDR1 is SEHNR and CDR2 FQNEAQ (reference sequence). The CDR3 sequence is 15 residues long. CDR3 nucleotide sequence: TGTGCCAGCAGCTTAGTCGGGGATTATAATTCACCCCTCCACTTT. Amino acids: CASSLVGDYNSPLHF.

The sample holds a few counts of this clonotype. The gene calls are TRBV12-3 or TRBV12-4 and TRBJ2-2; maybe TRBD1 (5 bases). Trimming removed 3 bases from V and 3 bases from J, with 8 bases in between. The CDR3 is 14 amino acids. DNA of the CDR3: TGTGCCAGCAGTTTTCAGGGCGACACCGGGGAGCTGTTTTTT. The encoded protein is CASSFQGDTGELFF.

This clonotype was detected ten times or more. This chain connects TRBV25-1 to TRBJ2-1; no reliable D call. CDR3 length: 10 amino acids. Per the germline V gene, CDR1 is MGHDK and CDR2 is SYGVNS. Trimming shortened V by 5 bases and J by 7 bases, and 3 bases separated the two germline ends. The DNA of the CDR3 is TGTGCCAGCAGTCGAAATGAGCAGTTCTTC. It codes for CASSRNEQFF.

This clonotype was detected many times. The chain employs TRBV7-2 and TRBJ2-1; 8 bases map to TRBD2. Germline V gene sequence: CDR1 SGHTA, CDR2 FQGNSA. This CDR3 has 16 residues. J gave up 5 bases and V 8 bases, and 14 bases lay outside the gene matches. The DNA for the CDR3 is TGTGCCAGCCGCCCGGGGGGGCCAAGGGTGAACAATGAGCAGTTCTTC. As protein: CASRPGGPRVNNEQFF.

Many counts were recorded for this clonotype. The rearrangement links TRBV4-1 to TRBJ2-3; 8 bases line up with TRBD2. With 2 bases clipped from V and 4 bases from J, the junction kept 8 bases outside the gene matches. The CDR3 totals 16 residues. Germline V gene sequence: CDR1 MGHRA, CDR2 YSYEKL. CDR3 sequence reads: CASSQQSGGVPDTQYF. CDR3 DNA: TGCGCCAGCAGCCAACAATCCGGGGGGGTCCCAGATACGCAGTATTTT.

V gene TRBV3-1 combines with J gene TRBJ1-5; D not certain. This CDR3 is 16 amino acids long. Trimming took off 11 bases at V and 7 bases at J, with 27 bases between the two ends. CDR1 LGHDT and CDR2 YNNKEL come from the germline V gene (reference sequence). Here the CDR3 DNA reads TGTGCCTGCTGCCAATTCGGAGGGCCGGTTGACCAGCCCCAGCATTTT. This translates into CACCQFGGPVDQPQHF.

This clonotype was detected many times. The chain joins TRBV14 to TRBJ2-3, with TRBD2 matching 8 bases. The CDR3 runs 14 residues. V shed 5 bases, J shed 5 bases, and the junction held 6 bases outside the gene matches. CDR1 and CDR2 (germline): SGHDN, FVKESK. CDR3 in amino acids: CASSGLAGLDTQYF. The CDR3 region has the DNA TGTGCCAGCAGCGGATTAGCGGGACTAGATACGCAGTATTTT.

This clonotype came up many times. The chain couples TRBV28 to TRBJ2-7, with D possibly TRBD2 on 6 matching bases. The CDR3 is 12 residues long. Trimming left V 7 bases short and J 5 bases short, with 12 bases between. Germline V gives CDR1 MDHEN, CDR2 SYDVKM. CDR3: CASNGEADEQYF. The DNA for the CDR3 is TGTGCCAGCAACGGGGAGGCGGACGAGCAGTACTTC.

Ten or more counts support this clonotype. This chain connects TRBV29-1 to TRBJ2-1; TRBD2 might be the D (6 bases). Germline V gives CDR1 SQVTM, CDR2 ANQGSEA. The CDR3 sequence is 15 residues long. Trimming took 3 bases from V and 4 from J, leaving 16 bases between them. The chain's CDR3 is CSVDGFSGKYNEQFF. The DNA of the CDR3 is TGCAGCGTTGATGGTTTTAGCGGAAAGTACAATGAGCAGTTCTTC.

This clonotype was detected ten times or more. This rearrangement joins TRBV7-2 to TRBJ1-4; D not certain. CDR1 and CDR2 from the germline V gene are SGHTA and FQGNSA. The CDR3 extends over 14 amino acids. The ends were cut back, 4 bases at V and 5 bases at J, with 11 bases in the middle. CDR3 loop: CASSSEVGNEKLFF. CDR3 sequence (DNA): TGTGCCAGCAGCTCCGAGGTTGGAAATGAAAAACTGTTTTTT.

The chain employs TRBV29-1 and TRBJ1-2; 7 bases align to TRBD1. CDR1 is SQVTM and CDR2 is ANQGSEA in the germline V gene. The CDR3 length is 15 residues. V was clipped by 1 base and J by 5 bases; unmatched bases: 10. The CDR3 here is CSVEGVRDSPYGYTF. CDR3 nucleotide sequence: TGCAGCGTTGAAGGTGTCCGGGACAGCCCATATGGCTACACCTTC.

By sample fraction, this clonotype is medium-sized. In nucleotides, the CDR3 is TGTGCCAGCAGTTTATCAGGGGTGGAGACCCAGTACTTC. Translated: CASSLSGVETQYF. The rearrangement uses TRBV12-3 or TRBV12-4 and TRBJ2-5; a weak D match, TRBD1 (6 bases). V shed 2 bases and J shed 5 bases, with 9 bases lying between them. The CDR3 totals 13 residues.

The sample holds one count of this clonotype. This chain connects TRBV24-1 to TRBJ2-2, with 12 bases matching TRBD2. This CDR3 region has 16 residues. Unmatched junction bases numbered 5, after V lost 5 bases and J lost 5 bases. Per the germline V gene, CDR1 is KGHDR and CDR2 is SFDVKD. The DNA for the CDR3 is TGTGCCACCAGTGGCGGACTAGCGGGGAGAACCGGGGAGCTGTTTTTT. Its protein product is CATSGGLAGRTGELFF.